This TCR beta chain was profiled in a study of T-cell reconstitution after alpha-beta-depleted transplantation in children. Library preparation (for TCRbeta) was performed with unique molecular identifiers. TCRdb recomputed calls from the PCR reads with MiXCR, one row per CDR3 protein. This table holds about 230,000 distinct CDR3 sequences, around 10% found once. Germline V gene data show CDR1 as LGHNA and CDR2 as YSLEER. The CDR3 has 17 amino acids. V gave up 1 base and J gave up 6 bases, with 19 bases separating them. In its sample, this clonotype was seen many times. The sample consisted of PBMCs from the stem cell graft donor, taken from the stem cell graft. The chain joins TRBV4-3 to TRBJ2-1; no reliable D call. The clonotype originates from a human donor who donated a stem cell graft to a child with acute lymphoblastic leukemia. The CDR3 coding sequence is TGCGCCAGCAGCCAAGGGCCGGGCCGGCCGGTGGGCAATGAGCAGTTCTTC. This gives the protein CASSQGPGRPVGNEQFF.